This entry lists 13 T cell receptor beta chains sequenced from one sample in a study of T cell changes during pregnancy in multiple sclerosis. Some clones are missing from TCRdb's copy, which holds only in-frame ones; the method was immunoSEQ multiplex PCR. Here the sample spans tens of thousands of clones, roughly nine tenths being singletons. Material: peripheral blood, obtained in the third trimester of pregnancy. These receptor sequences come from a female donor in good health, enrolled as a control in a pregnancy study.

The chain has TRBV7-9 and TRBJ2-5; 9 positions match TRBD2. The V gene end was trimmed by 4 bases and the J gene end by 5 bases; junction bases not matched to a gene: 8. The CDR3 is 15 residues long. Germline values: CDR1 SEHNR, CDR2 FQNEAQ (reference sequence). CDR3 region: CASSSKTAGGETQYF. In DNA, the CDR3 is TGTGCCAGCAGCTCCAAGACCGCGGGGGGGGAGACCCAGTACTTC.

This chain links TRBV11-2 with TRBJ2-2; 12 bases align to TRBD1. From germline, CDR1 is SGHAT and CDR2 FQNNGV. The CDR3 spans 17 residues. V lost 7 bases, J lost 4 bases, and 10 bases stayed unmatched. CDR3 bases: TGTGCCAGCATCCCCGGGACAGGGGGCGCTGGCACCGGGGAGCTGTTTTTT. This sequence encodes CASIPGTGGAGTGELFF. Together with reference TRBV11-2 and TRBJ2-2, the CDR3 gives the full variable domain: EAGVAQSPRYKIIEKRQSVAFWCNPISGHATLYWYQQILGQGPKLLIQFQNNGVVDDSQLPKDRFSAERLKGVDSTLKIQPAKLEDSAVYLCASIPGTGGAGTGELFFGEGSRLTVL.

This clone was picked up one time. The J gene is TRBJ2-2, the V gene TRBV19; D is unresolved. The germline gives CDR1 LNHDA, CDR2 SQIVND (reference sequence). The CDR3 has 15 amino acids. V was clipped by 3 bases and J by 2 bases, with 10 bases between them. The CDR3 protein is CASSIVPVNTGELFF. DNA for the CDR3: TGTGCCAGTAGTATTGTCCCAGTCAACACCGGGGAGCTGTTTTTT.

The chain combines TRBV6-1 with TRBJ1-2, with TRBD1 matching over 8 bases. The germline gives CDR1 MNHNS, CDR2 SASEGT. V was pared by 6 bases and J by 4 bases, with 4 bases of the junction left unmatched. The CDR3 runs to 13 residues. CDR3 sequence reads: CASRTTGAYGYTF. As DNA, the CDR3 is TGTGCCAGCAGGACGACAGGGGCCTATGGCTACACCTTC.

This CDR3 reads CASSFGTSGRNEQFF. The CDR3 DNA is TGTGCCAGCAGTTTTGGGACTAGCGGGAGAAATGAGCAGTTCTTC. This chain uses TRBV28 with TRBJ2-1, with TRBD2 identical over 14 bases. Germline V gives CDR1 MDHEN, CDR2 SYDVKM. The CDR3 loop spans 15 amino acids. Germline trimming cut 3 bases from V and 7 bases from J; bases unmatched to any gene: 2.

Here the CDR3 reads CASSLEAGGFDTQYF. The DNA for the CDR3 is TGTGCCAGCAGCTTAGAAGCGGGGGGTTTCGATACGCAGTATTTT. The J gene is TRBJ2-3, the V gene TRBV11-2; 9 positions match TRBD2. Losses at the gene ends were 0 bases for V and 6 bases for J; bases not matched to a gene: 4. Germline V gives CDR1 SGHAT, CDR2 FQNNGV. The CDR3 covers 15 residues.

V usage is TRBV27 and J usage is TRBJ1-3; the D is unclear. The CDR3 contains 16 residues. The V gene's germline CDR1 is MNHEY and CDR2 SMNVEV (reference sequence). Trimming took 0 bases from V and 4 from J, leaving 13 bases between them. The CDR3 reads CASSLSGPGQGNTIYF. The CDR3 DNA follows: TGTGCCAGCAGTTTATCCGGCCCTGGGCAGGGAAACACCATATATTTT.

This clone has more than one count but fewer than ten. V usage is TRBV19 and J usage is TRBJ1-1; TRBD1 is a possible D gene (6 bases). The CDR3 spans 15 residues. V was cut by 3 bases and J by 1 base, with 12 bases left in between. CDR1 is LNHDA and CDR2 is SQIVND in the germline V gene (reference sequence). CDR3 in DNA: TGTGCCAGTAGTATCTTACCAGGGGCGAACACTGAAGCTTTCTTT. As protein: CASSILPGANTEAFF.

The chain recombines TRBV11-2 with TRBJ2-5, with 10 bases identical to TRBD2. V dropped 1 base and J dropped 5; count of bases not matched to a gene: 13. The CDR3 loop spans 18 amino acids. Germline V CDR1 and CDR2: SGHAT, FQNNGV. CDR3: CASSLVASGSRARETQYF. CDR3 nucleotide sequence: TGTGCCAGCAGCTTAGTGGCTAGCGGGAGTAGAGCACGCGAGACCCAGTACTTC.

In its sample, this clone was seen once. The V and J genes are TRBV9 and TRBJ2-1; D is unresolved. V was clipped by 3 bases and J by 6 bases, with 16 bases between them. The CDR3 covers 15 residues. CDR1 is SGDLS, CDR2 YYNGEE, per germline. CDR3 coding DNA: TGTGCCAGCAGCGACGGCCCGGGTCTCCTCAATGAGCAGTTCTTC. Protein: CASSDGPGLLNEQFF.

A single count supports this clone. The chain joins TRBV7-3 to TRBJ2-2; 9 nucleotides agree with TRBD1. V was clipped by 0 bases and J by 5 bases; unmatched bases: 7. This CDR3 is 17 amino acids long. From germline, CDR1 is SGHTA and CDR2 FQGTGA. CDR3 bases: TGTGCCAGCAGCTTAACTTCACAGGGGGCGAGAACCGGGGAGCTGTTTTTT. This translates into CASSLTSQGARTGELFF.

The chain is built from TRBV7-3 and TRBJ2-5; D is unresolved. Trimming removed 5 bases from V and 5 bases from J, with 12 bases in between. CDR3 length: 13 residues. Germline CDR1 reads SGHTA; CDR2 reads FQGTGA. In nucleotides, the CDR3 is TGTGCCAGCAGCCCTTTTGTCGGGGAGACCCAGTACTTC. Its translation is CASSPFVGETQYF.

CDR3 sequence (DNA): TGTGCCAGCAGCGCTGCCCCGGACACGGTTAATGGCTACACCTTC. This encodes CASSAAPDTVNGYTF. The genes are TRBV9 and TRBJ1-2; possible D gene TRBD1, 5 bases. Trimming took 3 bases from V and 6 from J, leaving 18 bases between them. This CDR3 region has 15 residues. Germline assignment: CDR1 SGDLS and CDR2 YYNGEE. Together with reference TRBV9 and TRBJ1-2, the CDR3 gives the full variable domain: DSGVTQTPKHLITATGQRVTLRCSPRSGDLSVYWYQQSLDQGLQFLIQYYNGEERAKGNILERFSAQQFPDLHSELNLSSLELGDSALYFCASSAAPDTVNGYTFGSGTRLTVV.